A selection of T cell receptor beta chains follows, all from one sample in a study of molecular identifiers for immune sequencing clone quantification. Using its own MiXCR run on the PCR reads, TCRdb lists one record per CDR3 protein. The table includes about 500,000 distinct CDR3 sequences, less than 30% detected once. The sequencing input was naive CD8+ T cells from blood, with Jurkat cell RNA spiked in. Receptors originate from a human donor in good health. Some libraries in this study had Jurkat cell RNA spiked in. The CDR3 runs from the conserved cysteine through the conserved F or W. The D gene is left open where the match is weak. Rows may omit the clone size; those that give it use once, few, many or a size class.

>.|TRBV24-1|TRBJ1-5|many
TGTGCCACCAGTGACTACGACAGCAGCAATCAGCCCCAGCATTTT
CATSDYDSSNQPQHF
>TRBD1|TRBV11-3|TRBJ2-5|few
TGTGCCAGCAGCTCTGGGACAGGGGGGACCCAGTACTTC
CASSSGTGGTQYF
>.|TRBV2|TRBJ2-3|.
TGTGCCAGCAGTGGTCCCTCGATGGGGGCAGATACGCAGTATTTT
CASSGPSMGADTQYF
>TRBD1|TRBV2|TRBJ2-7|.
TGTGCCAGCAGTGAAGCGCAAGGGACAGGGTCTTCCTACGAGCAGTACTTC
CASSEAQGTGSSYEQYF
>.|TRBV6-5|TRBJ2-7|few
TGTGCCAGCAGATCAGACACAACTAGCTACGAGCAGTACTTC
CASRSDTTSYEQYF
>TRBD2|TRBV7-9|TRBJ2-7|.
TGTGCCAGCACCCTTGGCCTAGCGGGAGGAAACTCCTACGAGCAGTACTTC
CASTLGLAGGNSYEQYF
>.|TRBV7-3|TRBJ2-2|.
TGTGCCAGCAGCTTAGCCCTGGCCGGGGAGCTGTTTTTT
CASSLALAGELFF
>.|TRBV5-1|TRBJ2-3|many
TGCGCCAGCAGCTTGGCAGGGGTCCCTCCAGATACGCAGTATTTT
CASSLAGVPPDTQYF
>.|TRBV19|TRBJ2-7|few
TGTGCCACCTCGACTAGACCACTGGGGGAGCAGTACTTC
CATSTRPLGEQYF
>.|TRBV7-9|TRBJ1-5|.
TGTGCCAGCAGTCAGCAGGGACTTCGAAGTATCACAGATACGCAGCATTTT
CASSQQGLRSITDTQHF
>.|TRBV20-1|TRBJ1-1|many
TGCAGTGCTAGAGATCGGTTTGAAGCTTTCTTT
CSARDRFEAFF
>TRBD1|TRBV28|TRBJ1-4|.
TGTGCCAGCAGTTTATCGACAGGGCCGCAGTTGGGTGAAAAACTGTTTTTT
CASSLSTGPQLGEKLFF
>.|TRBV2|TRBJ2-7|few
TGTGCCAGCAGTGTTAGAGGTCGGTACGAGCAGTACTTC
CASSVRGRYEQYF
>TRBD2|TRBV7-9|TRBJ2-1|few
TGTGCCAGCAGCCAGTGGACGGGACTAGCGGATAATGAGCAGTTCTTC
CASSQWTGLADNEQFF
>.|TRBV7-2|TRBJ1-1|many
TGTGCCAGCAGCTTAGTGTGGATGAACACTGAAGCTTTCTTT
CASSLVWMNTEAFF
>.|TRBV5-1|TRBJ2-2|.
TGCGCCAGCAGCTTGTCGGCCACCGGGGAGCTGTTTTTT
CASSLSATGELFF
>.|TRBV7-9|TRBJ2-1|.
TGTGCCAGCAGCACTTCCCTAGCGAGTAGAGAGGACAATGAGCAGTTCTTC
CASSTSLASREDNEQFF
>.|TRBV7-6|TRBJ2-2|many
TGTGCCGCTAAACTGAACACCGGGGAGCTGTTTTTT
CAAKLNTGELFF
>TRBD1|TRBV6-2/TRBV6-3|TRBJ2-5|few
TGTGCCAGCAGTTACTCGATGACAGAGGGGGCGCGAATATTCGAGACCCAGTACTTC
CASSYSMTEGARIFETQYF
>.|TRBV20-1|TRBJ2-3|many
TGCAGTGCTACTGCTAGCACAGATACGCAGTATTTT
CSATASTDTQYF
>TRBD1|TRBV12-3/TRBV12-4|TRBJ1-6|many
TGTGCCAGCAGTTCAGGGGGCTTTGAATATAATTCACCCCTCCACTTT
CASSSGGFEYNSPLHF
>.|TRBV27|TRBJ1-5|few
TGTGCCAGCAGTTTAGCCGGGCCCGGGCCCCAGCATTTT
CASSLAGPGPQHF
>TRBD1|TRBV30|TRBJ2-3|.
TGTGCCTGGAGTACAGGGGTGGTAGATACAGATACGCAGTATTTT
CAWSTGVVDTDTQYF
>TRBD2|TRBV7-9|TRBJ2-3|few
TGTGCCAGCAGCTCACTGGGACTAGCGGTTAGCACAGATACGCAGTATTTT
CASSSLGLAVSTDTQYF
>.|TRBV5-4|TRBJ2-5|.
TGTGCCAGCAGACAAAACCCGGGCAGGGAGGTCAGAGAGACCCAGTACTTC
CASRQNPGREVRETQYF
>.|TRBV19|TRBJ1-1|few
TGTGCCAGTAGTATATGGGGGCGGAATGAAGCTTTCTTT
CASSIWGRNEAFF
>.|TRBV19|TRBJ2-1|many
TGTGCCAGTAGTATAGGGTCCCGCGGGACGGGTAATGAGCAGTTCTTC
CASSIGSRGTGNEQFF
>TRBD1|TRBV4-1|TRBJ2-7|.
TGCGCCAGCAGCCAAGAGGTGGGGACAGGGGTCTCCTACGAGCAGTACTTC
CASSQEVGTGVSYEQYF
>TRBD1|TRBV4-3|TRBJ2-7|.
TGCGCCAGCAGCCAAGATTTTAGGACAGGATCCCCGTGGCAGTACTTC
CASSQDFRTGSPWQYF
>TRBD2|TRBV4-1|TRBJ2-1|.
TGCGCCAGCAGCCAAGAAAGGACTAGCTACAATAGTGAGCAGTTCTTC
CASSQERTSYNSEQFF
>TRBD2|TRBV18|TRBJ2-1|.
TGTGCCAGCTCGGGGACTAGCAGTGAGCAGTTCTTC
CASSGTSSEQFF
>.|TRBV4-1|TRBJ1-1|few
TGCGCCAGCAGCTCGGCTTCAGGTGTACCGAACACTGAAGCTTTCTTT
CASSSASGVPNTEAFF
>.|TRBV12-3/TRBV12-4|TRBJ1-6|few
TGTGCCAGCAGTTTCGCGACCGACACCCTCACCCTCCACTTT
CASSFATDTLTLHF
>.|TRBV13|TRBJ2-7|.
TGTGCCAGCAGCCCCCGTGGGCACATGGAAACAAAGTTTCAGTACTTC
CASSPRGHMETKFQYF
>TRBD2|TRBV2|TRBJ2-5|.
TGTGCCAGCACCCTAGTAGCGGGACAAGAGACCCAGTACTTC
CASTLVAGQETQYF
>TRBD2|TRBV7-2|TRBJ2-5|few
TGTGCCAGCAGCTTCGATCGGACTAGCGGGAGTGTAGAGACCCAGTACTTC
CASSFDRTSGSVETQYF
>.|TRBV18|TRBJ2-7|.
TGTGCCAGCTCACCACGGGACATAACCTACGAGCAGTACTTC
CASSPRDITYEQYF
>.|TRBV7-2|TRBJ2-3|.
TGTGCCCGCCGCTTATTAGCGGGCACAGATACGCAGTATTTT
CARRLLAGTDTQYF
>.|TRBV7-3|TRBJ1-1|.
TGTGCCAGCAGACAGGAGATGAACACTGAAGCTTTCTTT
CASRQEMNTEAFF
>TRBD2|TRBV2|TRBJ2-7|.
TGTGCCAGCAGTGTTTCCCCAGGGACTAGGGTGTACGAGCAGTACTTC
CASSVSPGTRVYEQYF
>.|TRBV4-3|TRBJ1-4|.
TGCGCCAGCAGCCAAGATTCGGTAGGGCAGACGAATGAAAAACTGTTTTTT
CASSQDSVGQTNEKLFF
>TRBD1|TRBV5-1|TRBJ1-3|.
TGCGCCAGCAGCTCGGGACAGGGCAGCGGAAACACCATATATTTT
CASSSGQGSGNTIYF
>.|TRBV7-8|TRBJ1-1|.
TGTGCCAGCAGCTCCCCAAACACGATTGATAACACTGAAGCTTTCTTT
CASSSPNTIDNTEAFF
>TRBD2|TRBV7-3|TRBJ2-1|.
TGTGCCAGCCGCTTCCTAGCGGGAGGGCCGAATGAGCAGTTCTTC
CASRFLAGGPNEQFF
>.|TRBV20-1|TRBJ1-2|.
TGCAGTGCTAGATATCTGGGAAACTATGGCTACACCTTC
CSARYLGNYGYTF
>.|TRBV10-2|TRBJ2-1|few
TGCGCCAGCAGGGACCCCCTAGCCTACAATGAGCAGTTCTTC
CASRDPLAYNEQFF
>.|TRBV6-2/TRBV6-3|TRBJ2-7|.
TGTGCCAGCAGTTACTGGGCAGGGAGTGAGCAGTACTTC
CASSYWAGSEQYF
>.|TRBV14|TRBJ2-7|many
TGTGCCAGCAGCCAAGTGGGTCCGGGCTACGAGCAGTACTTC
CASSQVGPGYEQYF
>TRBD1|TRBV12-3/TRBV12-4|TRBJ2-2|.
TGTGCCAGCAGTAAGGGACAGGGTTTCACCGGGGAGCCGTTTTTT
CASSKGQGFTGEPFF
>.|TRBV3-1|TRBJ1-1|.
TGTGCCAGCAGCCACTTTTCTGGGGAGTACACTGAAGCTTTCTTT
CASSHFSGEYTEAFF
>.|TRBV6-6|TRBJ1-5|few
TGTGCCAGCAGTTATTTATCTGGAGGCAATCAGCCCCAGCATTTT
CASSYLSGGNQPQHF
>.|TRBV12-3/TRBV12-4|TRBJ2-2|.
TGTGCCAGCAGTTTGCCCGGGTACGATTACTCGAACACCGAGGAACTGTTTTTT
CASSLPGYDYSNTEELFF
>.|TRBV19|TRBJ2-3|.
TGTGCCAGTAGTATAAGTGGGGAACCCACAGATACGCAGTTTTTT
CASSISGEPTDTQFF
>.|TRBV4-3|TRBJ1-1|.
TGCGCCAGCAGCCAAGACATCAACGTGAACACTGAAGCTTTCTTT
CASSQDINVNTEAFF
>.|TRBV11-2|TRBJ2-1|.
TGTGCCAGCCTGCTCGGCGACTACCACAATGAGCAGTCCTTC
CASLLGDYHNEQSF
>TRBD1|TRBV4-1|TRBJ2-3|few
TGCGCCAGCAGCCAAGTCCAGGGGGCGGTGGATACGCAGTATTTT
CASSQVQGAVDTQYF
>TRBD1|TRBV20-1|TRBJ2-7|.
TGCAGTGCTAGCGAGGGGGCCGCCTACGAGCAGTACTTC
CSASEGAAYEQYF
>.|TRBV9|TRBJ2-1|.
TGTGCCAGCAGCTCTATGGACTACCGGCTGGGTAATGAGCAGTTCTTC
CASSSMDYRLGNEQFF
>.|TRBV6-6|TRBJ2-2|.
TGTGCCAGCAGTCCCTTCCCGGGACAATCGAACACCGGGGAGCTGTTTTTT
CASSPFPGQSNTGELFF
>.|TRBV7-9|TRBJ1-6|few
TGTGCCAGCAGCCCAGAAAGGGGTTCACCCCTCCACTTT
CASSPERGSPLHF